This entry features one T cell receptor (beta chain) sequence. The antigen this receptor binds is unknown. Nothing much larger sits one base from this clone, and base qualities are not available. These data originate in a study of blood T cell repertoires in COVID-19 (dated by TCRdb to 2019 to 2021). For the study in its entirety: Samples from collaborators originated in the United States, Italy and Spain and spanned both the acute and convalescent phases of COVID-19. A de-identified subject ID, COVID-19 status, age in years and sex were almost always included in the sample metadata. The dataset comprised deeply sampled blood TCRbeta repertoires from subjects exposed to, actively infected with, or recovered from COVID-19. The repertoires were made available in a free public database intended to serve as a resource for research on the immune response to SARS-CoV-2. The material from the prospective study consisted of cDNA or gDNA derived from T cells, B-cell-depleted T cells, or PBMCs. HLA class I and class II types, where available, came from metadata supplied by the sample provider rather than from assay-based typing. Samples were obtained from the ongoing ImmuneRACE study (first 160 participants) and from 1,254 subjects provided by 6 global collaborators.

Participants in the prospective study were aged about 18 to 95 years, lived in about two dozen United States geographic areas, and enrolled through a virtual design. To assign participants to cohorts, the prospective study relied on clinical history that participants themselves reported in a screening survey and a study questionnaire. A participant counted as exposed if, within 2 weeks of entering the study, that participant had been in contact with someone who had a PCR-confirmed or clinician-diagnosed COVID-19 case. Mobile phlebotomists in the prospective study collected whole blood, serum and a nasopharyngeal or oropharyngeal swab from every participant. Prospective study participants could optionally give additional blood draws and questionnaires over an approximately two-month period. Prospective study blood samples were shipped either frozen or at room temperature before DNA extraction. General conclusions and limits of the study: The amount of clinical and demographic metadata varied by source and participant and was provided uncurated.

There are 13 amino acids in the CDR3, from cysteine to phenylalanine inclusive. Only the CDR3 DNA is retained, 39 bases long and in frame from the first base. Via the germline V gene, CDR1 is WSHSY and CDR2 SAAADI. At the junction V is shortened by 6 bases and J by 5 bases; bases outside the gene matches: 6. TCRbeta CDR3 regions were amplified from genomic DNA by means of the immunoSEQ Assay, a bias-controlled multiplex PCR. The authors processed their data as follows. Nucleated cell counts per sample were estimated from amplification of reference gene primers within the assay. To quantify the absolute abundance of each unique TCRbeta CDR3 rearrangement, sequence reads were collapsed and filtered. For each sample, productive Simpson clonality was calculated by taking the square root of Simpson's diversity index across productive rearrangements. In TCRdb, the immuneACCESS table is reduced to in-frame sequences with V and J assigned. These tables do not hold every clone; where another copy was compared, an unresolved V gene accounts for under half, and the others remain unexplained. D and trimming were read from the DNA, whereas the V and J calls and clone size are those reported in that table. The sample contains roughly 400,000 clones, roughly 88% of them found a single time. The ten largest clonotypes hold roughly 1.4% of the sample.

This sequence was found in a woman under 30 who had been exposed to COVID-19. Sequencing was performed on PBMCs or T cells enriched from blood (not recorded which). The chain uses TRBV10-2 and TRBJ1-2, with 7 middle bases fitting TRBD1. The CDR3 sequence is CASSETGQYGYTF. The nucleotides read TGCGCCAGCAGCGAGACAGGGCAATATGGCTACACCTTC.